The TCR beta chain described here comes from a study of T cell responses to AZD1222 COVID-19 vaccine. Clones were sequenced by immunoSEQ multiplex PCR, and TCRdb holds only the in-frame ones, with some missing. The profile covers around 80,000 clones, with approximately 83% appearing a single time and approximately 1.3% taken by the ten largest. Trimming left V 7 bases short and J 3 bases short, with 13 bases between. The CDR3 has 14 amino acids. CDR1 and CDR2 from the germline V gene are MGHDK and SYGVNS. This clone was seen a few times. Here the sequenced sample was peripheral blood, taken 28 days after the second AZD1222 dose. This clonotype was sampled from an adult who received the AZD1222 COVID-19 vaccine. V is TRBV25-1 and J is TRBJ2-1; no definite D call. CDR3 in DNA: TGTGCCAGCACTGGCCGCGTAAGCTACAATGAGCAGTTCTTC. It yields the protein CASTGRVSYNEQFF.